This TCR beta chain was obtained from a study of T cells after yellow fever vaccination. The V and J ends lost 4 bases and 0 bases respectively, with 10 bases between them. This CDR3 is 16 amino acids long. Germline assignment: CDR1 LGHNA and CDR2 YNFKEQ. TCRdb processed the 5' RACE reads anew with MiXCR; each CDR3 protein has one entry. The data show about 320,000 distinct CDR3 sequences, roughly 6.8% seen once. The sample here was PBMCs, taken about 41 days after the first yellow fever vaccination. The sequence derives from a man aged 18-30 years who received the YFV17D yellow fever vaccine. The genes are TRBV4-2 and TRBJ1-6, with D uncertain. This chain's CDR3 is CASSLGESSYNSPLHF. The CDR3 nucleotides are TGTGCCAGCAGCCTCGGAGAAAGCTCCTATAATTCACCCCTCCACTTT.